What follows are 6 T cell receptor beta chains derived from one specimen sequenced in a study of blood T cell repertoires in COVID-19 (dated by TCRdb to 2019 to 2021). The library was prepared using the immunoSEQ multiplex PCR assay. In TCRdb, the immuneACCESS table is reduced to in-frame sequences with V and J assigned. These tables do not hold every clone; where another copy was compared, an unresolved V gene accounts for under half, and the others remain unexplained. This sample is represented by about 400,000 clones; about 88% of them were singletons. Approximately 2.9% of the sample comes from the top ten. Specimen: peripheral blood. All receptors come from a human donor in a cohort sampled during active COVID-19.

J is TRBJ2-1 and V is TRBV6-5; D is possibly TRBD1 (5 bases). Trimming took 5 bases from V and 4 from J, leaving 15 bases between them. In germline, CDR1 is MNHEY, CDR2 SVGAGI. This CDR3 is 15 amino acids long. Here the CDR3 reads CASSRGKVGYNEQFF. CDR3 coding DNA: TGTGCCAGCAGTAGGGGAAAGGTGGGTTACAATGAGCAGTTCTTC.

A single count supports this clone. The chain uses TRBV7-3 and TRBJ2-2; weak D call: TRBD2 (5 bases). The CDR3 runs 17 residues. Germline V gene data show CDR1 as SGHTA and CDR2 as FQGTGA. V was pared by 2 bases and J by 2 bases, with 15 bases between. In DNA, the CDR3 is TGTGCCAGCAGCTTAGATAGCGCGGTCAGCAACACCGGGGAGCTGTTTTTT. Translated, it gives CASSLDSAVSNTGELFF.

The chain employs TRBV7-9 and TRBJ1-2, with 8 positions matching TRBD1. V trimming: 1 base; J trimming: 5 bases; junction bases outside the gene matches: 3. Looked up from germline, CDR1 is SEHNR and CDR2 is FQNEAQ (reference sequence). The length of the CDR3 is 14 residues. For the CDR3, the DNA is TGTGCCAGCAGCTTAGGACAGGGGAATTATGGCTACACCTTC. Translated: CASSLGQGNYGYTF.

V and J are TRBV6-2 or TRBV6-3 and TRBJ2-1, with 10 bases matching TRBD2. In germline, CDR1 is MNHEY, CDR2 SVGEGT. J lost 0 bases, V lost 2 bases, and 10 bases had no gene match. This CDR3 spans 19 amino acids. In nucleotides, the CDR3 is TGTGCCAGCAGTTACGCGGGGCTAGCGGGGGTCCTCTCCTACAATGAGCAGTTCTTC. This codes for CASSYAGLAGVLSYNEQFF.

This sequence joins TRBV7-6 and TRBJ2-3, with D possibly matching TRBD2 (5 bases). Germline-derived CDR1 and CDR2 are SGHVS and FNYEAQ. V dropped 0 bases and J dropped 2 bases, with 9 bases sitting between them. The length of the CDR3 is 15 residues. This CDR3 reads CASSLATGITDTQYF. CDR3 nucleotide sequence: TGTGCCAGCAGCTTAGCGACCGGGATCACAGATACGCAGTATTTT.

The chain employs TRBV19 and TRBJ2-3; D gene unclear. Germline V CDR1 and CDR2: LNHDA, SQIVND (reference sequence). The V end lost 4 bases, the J end lost 8 bases, and 10 bases lay between the germline ends. The CDR3 extends over 12 amino acids. The CDR3 here is CASSTGSGTQYF. CDR3 coding DNA: TGTGCCAGTAGTACTGGGTCGGGTACGCAGTATTTT.